These 8 T cell receptor beta chains came from one sample sequenced in a study of cytomegalovirus exposure and HLA in healthy donors. PCR amplification relied on 60 Vbeta primers (plus 13 Jbeta primers). Generated by immunoSEQ multiplex PCR, the TCRdb table keeps only in-frame clones and is missing some. The sample holds 230,000 or so clones, 92% seen once. The sequenced material came from PBMCs. These receptors came from a girl aged 2 to 10 in good health and CMV-seronegative.

V usage is TRBV7-2 and J usage is TRBJ2-1; 9 bases line up with TRBD2. This CDR3 region has 16 residues. Germline lookup yields CDR1 SGHTA and CDR2 FQGNSA. The V and J ends lost 3 bases and 3 bases, in that order; junction bases with no gene match: 6. CDR3: CASSLASSGVYNEQFF. The CDR3 nucleotides read TGTGCCAGCAGCTTGGCTTCTAGCGGGGTCTACAATGAGCAGTTCTTC.

CDR3 DNA: TGTGCCAGCAGTGACCCCGGGGACTATGGCTACACCTTC. This encodes CASSDPGDYGYTF. The chain employs TRBV2 and TRBJ1-2; D is ambiguous. Germline CDR1 is SNHLY and CDR2 is FYNNEI. V lost 3 bases to trimming and J lost 3 bases, with 8 bases between them. The CDR3 loop spans 13 amino acids.

This clone has just one count. The chain is built from TRBV27 and TRBJ1-5; tentative D call: TRBD1 (5 bases). Trimming removed 3 bases from V and 4 bases from J, with 10 bases in between. This CDR3 has 14 amino acids. The germline V gene encodes CDR1 MNHEY and CDR2 SMNVEV (reference sequence). CDR3 sequence (DNA): TGTGCCAGCAGTTTTTCAGGGAGGAATCAGCCCCAGCATTTT. The encoded protein is CASSFSGRNQPQHF.

The CDR3 nucleotides are TGCGCCAGCAGCTTGGACAGGGTTGGCACCGGGGAGCTGTTTTTT. Amino acid sequence: CASSLDRVGTGELFF. The chain couples TRBV5-1 to TRBJ2-2, with D maybe TRBD1 (6 bases). CDR1 and CDR2 from the germline V gene are SGHRS and YFSETQ. The CDR3 covers 15 residues. The V and J ends lost 0 bases and 4 bases respectively, with 10 bases between them.

The chain employs TRBV5-6 and TRBJ1-2; the D is unclear. Germline lookup yields CDR1 SGHDT and CDR2 YYEEEE. The CDR3 runs 16 residues. Trimming took 0 bases from V and 2 from J, leaving 14 bases between them. The CDR3 DNA sequence: TGTGCCAGCAGCTTGGGATGGGCGAATTCAAACTATGGCTACACCTTC. Its protein product is CASSLGWANSNYGYTF.

The chain employs TRBV4-1 and TRBJ1-6; D possibly corresponds to TRBD1 (6 bases). Trimming removed 6 bases at V and 7 bases at J, with 13 bases between. Germline CDR1 and CDR2: MGHRA and YSYEKL. CDR3 size: 14 residues. The CDR3 spells CASRLTGTNSPLHF. Written as DNA, the CDR3 is TGCGCCAGCAGACTGACAGGAACGAATTCACCCCTCCACTTT.

The chain links TRBV7-3 to TRBJ2-5; TRBD2 matches at 8 bases. With 2 bases clipped from V and 4 bases from J, the junction kept 3 bases outside the gene matches. The germline gives CDR1 SGHTA, CDR2 FQGTGA. The CDR3 runs 14 residues. The CDR3 DNA reads TGTGCCAGCAGCTTAGCGGGGGGAACAGAGACCCAGTACTTC. Translation gives CASSLAGGTETQYF.

V is TRBV27 and J is TRBJ2-1; TRBD2 agrees at 9 bases. Germline CDR1 and CDR2: MNHEY and SMNVEV (reference sequence). With 4 bases clipped from V and 5 bases from J, the junction kept 6 bases outside the gene matches. The CDR3 is made up of 15 amino acids. The CDR3 loop reads CASSSRLADNNEQFF. In DNA form, the CDR3 reads TGTGCCAGCAGTTCTCGACTAGCGGATAACAATGAGCAGTTCTTC.